One and the same sample provided the 3 T cell receptor beta chains below, sequenced in a study of shared clonotypes between healthy human individuals. Assay: immunoSEQ multiplex PCR; the TCRdb copy retains only in-frame clones and omits some. The repertoire has roughly 1 million clones, about 75% of them found once; the top ten carry about 1.5%. Sequenced material: memory CD4+ T cells sorted from blood. Subset reported: CD45RA-negative fraction. These receptors were collected from a man between 18 and 29 years old in good health.

CDR3 DNA sequence: TGTGCCAGCAGCGCGACGACAGGGGGCGCGGATGGCTACACCTTC. Its translation is CASSATTGGADGYTF. The chain carries TRBV9 and TRBJ1-2; 10 nucleotides line up with TRBD1. The CDR3 covers 15 residues. V trimming: 3 bases; J trimming: 6 bases; junction bases outside the gene matches: 8. CDR1 and CDR2 from the germline V gene are SGDLS and YYNGEE.

The chain is built from TRBV29-1 and TRBJ2-7; 11 nucleotides match TRBD1. Germline lookup yields CDR1 SQVTM and CDR2 ANQGSEA. The CDR3 sequence is 13 residues long. V lost 6 bases, J lost 4 bases, and 5 bases stayed unmatched. The DNA for the CDR3 is TGCAGCGTCTCCGGGACAGGGGGATACGAGCAGTACTTC. Amino acids: CSVSGTGGYEQYF.

CDR3 in DNA: TGTGCCAGCAGTGCAGAGGGAAGCGGCATCTCCGGGGAGCTGTTTTTT. Its translation: CASSAEGSGISGELFF. The V call is TRBV2, the J call TRBJ2-2, with D possibly matching TRBD2 (5 bases). The germline CDR1 and CDR2 sequences are SNHLY and FYNNEI. The germline V and J ends were trimmed by 4 bases and 6 bases, with 18 bases remaining between them. This CDR3 contains 16 residues.